Following are 30 T cell receptor beta chains from one sample sequenced in a study of T cell changes during pregnancy in multiple sclerosis. Assay: immunoSEQ multiplex PCR; the TCRdb copy retains only in-frame clones and omits some. The sample lists approximately 23,000 clones; 75% to 95% were seen once. This specimen consisted of CD4+ T cells from peripheral blood mononuclear cells, obtained in the third trimester of pregnancy. The receptors here all came from a female donor in good health, enrolled as a control in a pregnancy study.

The chain has TRBV5-4 and TRBJ2-1, with D possibly TRBD2 on 5 matching bases. V lost 0 bases, J lost 6 bases, and 7 bases lay in between. CDR1 SGHNT and CDR2 YYREEE come from the germline V gene (reference sequence). This CDR3 is built from 13 residues. CDR3 nucleotides: TGTGCCAGCAGCTTGGCGGGGATCAATGAGCAGTTCTTC. Translating it yields CASSLAGINEQFF.

The chain couples TRBV15 to TRBJ1-5; perhaps TRBD1 as D (5 bases). V lost 5 bases to trimming and J lost 6 bases, with 20 bases between them. Germline V gives CDR1 LNHNV, CDR2 YYDKDF (reference sequence). The CDR3 extends over 16 amino acids. The CDR3 loop reads CATSPPLGGVGQPQHF. For the CDR3, the DNA is TGTGCCACCAGCCCACCCTTGGGGGGGGTTGGTCAGCCCCAGCATTTT.

CDR3 sequence (DNA): TGTGCCAGCTCACTGGTCGGAAATAGCGGGCAATCTTACAATGAGCAGTTCTTC. Its protein product is CASSLVGNSGQSYNEQFF. The chain uses TRBV18 and TRBJ2-1, with 7 bases matching TRBD2. Germline V gene lookup returns CDR1 KGHSH and CDR2 LQKENI. The CDR3 has 18 residues. The junction had 16 bases not matched to a gene; V was cut back by 4 bases and J by 4 bases.

The V and J genes are TRBV29-1 and TRBJ2-3; D not certain. The CDR3 has 11 residues. V was cut by 7 bases and J by 2 bases, with 7 bases left in between. Germline-derived CDR1 and CDR2 are SQVTM and ANQGSEA. Here the CDR3 DNA reads TGCAGCGCAGGCCTCACAGATACGCAGTATTTT. It yields the protein CSAGLTDTQYF.

The chain employs TRBV19 and TRBJ1-3; TRBD1 aligns across 8 bases. The ends lost 7 bases at V and 0 bases at J; junction bases unmatched: 14. CDR3 length equals 18 residues. CDR1 is LNHDA, CDR2 SQIVND, per germline (reference sequence). This CDR3 is CASTEVWGQAYSGNTIYF. Written as DNA, the CDR3 is TGTGCCAGTACCGAGGTGTGGGGACAGGCTTACTCTGGAAACACCATATATTTT.

V and J are TRBV7-8 and TRBJ1-2, with no clear D. Trimming took off 4 bases at V and 3 bases at J, with 12 bases between the two ends. There are 14 residues in the CDR3. CDR1 and CDR2 from the germline V gene are SGHVS and FQNEAQ. The CDR3 reads CASSSRGGDYGYTF. As DNA, the CDR3 is TGTGCCAGCAGCTCCCGCGGCGGAGACTATGGCTACACCTTC.

The CDR3: CASGSSGNTIYF. Written as DNA, the CDR3 is TGTGCCAGCGGGAGCTCTGGAAACACCATATATTTT. The rearrangement links TRBV6-5 to TRBJ1-3, with unresolved D. With 8 bases removed from V and 0 bases from J, the gap between germline ends came to 5 bases. The CDR3 has 12 residues. Germline V lookup: CDR1 MNHEY, CDR2 SVGAGI.

This clone appeared once. The chain couples TRBV7-9 to TRBJ2-1; TRBD2 is a possible D gene (5 bases). From germline, CDR1 is SEHNR and CDR2 FQNEAQ (reference sequence). This CDR3 has 12 amino acids. V was pared by 5 bases and J by 9 bases, with 11 bases between. This chain's CDR3 is CASSPLGVEQFF. CDR3 bases: TGTGCCAGCAGCCCTCTCGGGGTTGAGCAGTTCTTC.

This clone was seen only once. The rearrangement links TRBV18 to TRBJ1-3, with TRBD1 identical over 9 bases. The CDR3 has 15 amino acids. V lost 0 bases and J lost 9; bases outside the gene matches: 6. Germline V gives CDR1 KGHSH, CDR2 LQKENI. The CDR3 DNA follows: TGTGCCAGCTCACCACCGGGACAGGGTCTGGGCACCATATATTTT. Protein product: CASSPPGQGLGTIYF.

V is TRBV10-3 and J is TRBJ1-6; D gene ambiguous. Germline lookup yields CDR1 ENHRY and CDR2 SYGVKD. CDR3 length: 15 amino acids. Between the trimmed V and J ends, which lost 2 bases and 7 bases, there was a span of 12 bases. The CDR3 sequence is CAISEGGLGNSPLHF. CDR3 nucleotides: TGTGCCATCAGTGAGGGAGGTCTTGGGAATTCACCCCTCCACTTT.

The chain uses TRBV4-1 and TRBJ1-5, with D uncertain. The CDR3 spans 13 residues. V lost 0 bases and J lost 4, with 4 bases in between. Germline assignment: CDR1 MGHRA and CDR2 YSYEKL. This CDR3 reads CASSQDPNQPQHF. The CDR3 coding sequence is TGCGCCAGCAGCCAAGACCCGAATCAGCCCCAGCATTTT.

V gene TRBV5-1 combines with J gene TRBJ2-5, with a tentative D call TRBD2 (5 bases). Trimming stripped 0 bases from V and 5 bases from J, with 11 bases between. CDR3 size: 14 residues. CDR1 and CDR2 from the germline V gene are SGHRS and YFSETQ. CDR3 loop: CASSLVPGWETQYF. CDR3 DNA sequence: TGCGCCAGCAGCTTGGTCCCGGGGTGGGAGACCCAGTACTTC. Using reference TRBV5-1 and TRBJ2-5 for the parts outside the CDR3, the full variable domain is KAGVTQTPRYLIKTRGQQVTLSCSPISGHRSVSWYQQTPGQGLQFLFEYFSETQRNKGNFPGRFSGRQFSNSRSEMNVSTLELGDSALYLCASSLVPGWETQYFGPGTRLLVL.

The CDR3 protein is CASSDGLAGVYEQYF. CDR3 coding DNA: TGTGCCAGCAGCGATGGACTAGCGGGGGTCTACGAGCAGTACTTC. The chain joins TRBV11-1 to TRBJ2-7, with 13 bases aligning to TRBD2. The CDR3 is 15 residues long. Germline V gene sequence: CDR1 SGHAT, CDR2 FQDESV (reference sequence). Trimming cost V 5 bases and J 3 bases; bases outside gene matches: 4.

The J gene is TRBJ2-7, the V gene TRBV6-6; TRBD2 matches at 12 bases. The ends lost 2 bases at V and 6 bases at J; junction bases unmatched: 8. Per germline, CDR1 MNHNY and CDR2 SVGAGI (reference sequence). The CDR3 covers 16 residues. The CDR3 loop is CASSYPTGTSGSEQYF. The CDR3 DNA reads TGTGCCAGCAGTTACCCGACCGGGACTAGCGGGTCCGAGCAGTACTTC.

The chain is built from TRBV19 and TRBJ1-1; 10 nucleotides match TRBD1. Losses at the gene ends were 6 bases for V and 3 bases for J; bases not matched to a gene: 7. The CDR3 contains 15 residues. Per germline, CDR1 LNHDA and CDR2 SQIVND (reference sequence). CDR3 region: CASSNSGTGDTEAFF. The DNA for the CDR3 is TGTGCCAGTAGCAACTCCGGGACAGGGGACACTGAAGCTTTCTTT.

The gene calls are TRBV29-1 and TRBJ2-4; TRBD1 agrees at 7 bases. Looked up from germline, CDR1 is SQVTM and CDR2 is ANQGSEA. This CDR3 spans 13 amino acids. After removal of 7 bases from V and 8 bases from J, the junction contained 11 bases not matched to a gene. The CDR3 loop reads CSAVTQGVDIQYF. CDR3 DNA: TGCAGCGCGGTTACCCAGGGGGTGGACATTCAGTACTTC.

This chain uses TRBV19 with TRBJ1-1; 7 nucleotides align to TRBD1. This CDR3 comprises 15 residues. J gave up 1 base and V 7 bases, and 9 bases lay outside the gene matches. In germline, CDR1 is LNHDA, CDR2 SQIVND (reference sequence). CDR3: CASNPPGTANTEAFF. The CDR3 coding sequence is TGTGCCAGTAATCCTCCCGGGACAGCGAACACTGAAGCTTTCTTT.

V and J are TRBV6-1 and TRBJ2-7; D is possibly TRBD1 (6 bases). V dropped 0 bases and J dropped 2 bases, with 23 bases sitting between them. CDR3 length equals 19 residues. Germline CDR1 reads MNHNS; CDR2 reads SASEGT. The chain's CDR3 is CASSEAPWGVGALAYEQYF. The CDR3 bases are TGTGCCAGCAGTGAAGCGCCCTGGGGTGTGGGGGCGCTAGCCTACGAGCAGTACTTC.

This rearrangement joins TRBV5-1 to TRBJ2-7; 7 nucleotides agree with TRBD1. CDR3 length: 14 amino acids. Germline-derived CDR1 and CDR2 are SGHRS and YFSETQ. The V segment lost 3 bases and the J segment 0 bases; nucleotides outside the gene matches: 3. The CDR3: CASSYNRGSYEQYF. The CDR3 bases are TGCGCCAGCAGCTACAACAGGGGCTCCTACGAGCAGTACTTC.

The gene calls are TRBV7-9 and TRBJ2-1, with D possibly being TRBD1 (5 bases). The length of the CDR3 is 16 residues. Trimming shortened V by 1 base and J by 2 bases, and 12 bases separated the two germline ends. CDR1 and CDR2 from the germline V gene are SEHNR and FQNEAQ (reference sequence). CDR3 DNA: TGTGCCAGCAGCTTAGAGCAGGGAATAACCTACAATGAGCAGTTCTTC. Residues: CASSLEQGITYNEQFF.

The rearrangement links TRBV6-6 to TRBJ1-5; TRBD1 matches at 7 bases. Germline trimming cut 6 bases from V and 3 bases from J; bases unmatched to any gene: 5. The CDR3 totals 14 residues. Germline CDR1 is MNHNY and CDR2 is SVGAGI (reference sequence). The chain's CDR3 is CASSRDSPNQPQHF. CDR3 nucleotide sequence: TGTGCCAGCAGCCGGGACAGCCCCAATCAGCCCCAGCATTTT.

The chain couples TRBV5-4 to TRBJ1-2; TRBD1 agrees at 10 bases. The V gene's germline CDR1 is SGHNT and CDR2 YYREEE (reference sequence). This CDR3 contains 18 residues. J was trimmed by 4 bases and V by 0 bases; bases with no gene match: 12. In nucleotides, the CDR3 is TGTGCCAGCAGCTTGGCCCGGACAGGGGGTATGGGGCTCTATGGCTACACCTTC. Translating gives CASSLARTGGMGLYGYTF.

V usage is TRBV5-1 and J usage is TRBJ2-7; weak D call: TRBD2 (6 bases). The CDR3 is made up of 14 amino acids. The V gene's germline CDR1 is SGHRS and CDR2 YFSETQ. The V end was cut by 4 bases, the J end by 7 bases, with 18 bases between. CDR3 nucleotides: TGCGCCAGCAGCAAGGAGCTATCGGGGGAAGAGCAGTACTTC. Translating it yields CASSKELSGEEQYF.

The rearrangement uses TRBV20-1 and TRBJ1-5, with D uncertain. V dropped 7 bases and J dropped 6 bases, with 7 bases sitting between them. The germline gives CDR1 DFQATT, CDR2 SNEGSKA (reference sequence). The CDR3 loop spans 10 amino acids. CDR3 sequence: CSVGSQPQHF. CDR3 nucleotide sequence: TGCAGTGTCGGGAGTCAGCCCCAGCATTTT.

The rearrangement joins TRBV13 to TRBJ2-3; possible D gene TRBD2, 6 bases. The CDR3 totals 15 residues. Trimming pared 3 bases from V and 2 bases from J, leaving 12 bases between. The V gene's germline CDR1 is PRHDT and CDR2 FYEKMQ (reference sequence). CDR3 DNA sequence: TGTGCCAGCAGCTTCGAGCGGGCGCTCACAGATACGCAGTATTTT. Protein sequence: CASSFERALTDTQYF.

The chain carries TRBV27 and TRBJ2-5, with TRBD1 matching over 9 bases. Germline CDR1 and CDR2: MNHEY and SMNVEV (reference sequence). The CDR3 is 14 residues long. V trimming: 6 bases; J trimming: 5 bases; junction bases outside the gene matches: 7. CDR3 sequence: CASSFGQGRETQYF. CDR3 bases: TGTGCCAGCAGCTTCGGACAGGGGCGGGAGACCCAGTACTTC.

The chain links TRBV4-2 to TRBJ2-3; TRBD1 agrees at 12 bases. Germline V gene lookup returns CDR1 LGHNA and CDR2 YNFKEQ. CDR3 length: 16 residues. Trimming cost V 3 bases and J 1 base; bases outside gene matches: 2. CDR3: CASSQGTGGGTDTQYF. In DNA, the CDR3 is TGTGCCAGCAGCCAGGGGACAGGGGGCGGCACAGATACGCAGTATTTT.

This clone was recorded only once. The rearrangement uses TRBV19 and TRBJ2-3, with 8 bases lining up with TRBD2. This CDR3 has 19 amino acids. J gave up 0 bases and V 4 bases, and 15 bases lay outside the gene matches. The germline CDR1 and CDR2 sequences are LNHDA and SQIVND (reference sequence). The DNA of the CDR3 is TGTGCCAGTAGTACCGCTCGGCTAGCGGGCGTGCCTAGCACAGATACGCAGTATTTT. Encoded protein: CASSTARLAGVPSTDTQYF.

The chain combines TRBV4-2 with TRBJ1-3; no reliable D call. Germline lookup yields CDR1 LGHNA and CDR2 YNFKEQ. V was shortened by 4 bases and J by 9 bases, with 16 bases between the two germline ends. The CDR3 covers 14 residues. CDR3 loop: CASSPSGDLRTIYF. As DNA, the CDR3 is TGTGCCAGCAGCCCAAGCGGTGATCTGCGCACCATATATTTT.

V is TRBV28 and J is TRBJ2-6; 8 bases are a match to TRBD1. CDR3 length equals 18 residues. The germline V gene encodes CDR1 MDHEN and CDR2 SYDVKM. Unmatched junction bases numbered 16, after V lost 6 bases and J lost 6 bases. Written as DNA, the CDR3 is TGTGCCAGCAGCAAAGGACAGGGTCCCATCTCTCAGGCCAACGTCCTGACTTTC. Translated, it gives CASSKGQGPISQANVLTF.